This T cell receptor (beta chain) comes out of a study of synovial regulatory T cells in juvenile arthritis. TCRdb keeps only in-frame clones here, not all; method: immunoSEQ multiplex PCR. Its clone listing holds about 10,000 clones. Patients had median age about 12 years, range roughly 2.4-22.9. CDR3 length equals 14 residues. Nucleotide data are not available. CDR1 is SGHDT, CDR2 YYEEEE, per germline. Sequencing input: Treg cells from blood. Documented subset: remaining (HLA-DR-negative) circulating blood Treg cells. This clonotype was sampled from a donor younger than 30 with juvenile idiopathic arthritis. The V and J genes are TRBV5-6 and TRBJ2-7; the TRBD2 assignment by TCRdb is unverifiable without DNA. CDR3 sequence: CASSLVGGVDEQYF.